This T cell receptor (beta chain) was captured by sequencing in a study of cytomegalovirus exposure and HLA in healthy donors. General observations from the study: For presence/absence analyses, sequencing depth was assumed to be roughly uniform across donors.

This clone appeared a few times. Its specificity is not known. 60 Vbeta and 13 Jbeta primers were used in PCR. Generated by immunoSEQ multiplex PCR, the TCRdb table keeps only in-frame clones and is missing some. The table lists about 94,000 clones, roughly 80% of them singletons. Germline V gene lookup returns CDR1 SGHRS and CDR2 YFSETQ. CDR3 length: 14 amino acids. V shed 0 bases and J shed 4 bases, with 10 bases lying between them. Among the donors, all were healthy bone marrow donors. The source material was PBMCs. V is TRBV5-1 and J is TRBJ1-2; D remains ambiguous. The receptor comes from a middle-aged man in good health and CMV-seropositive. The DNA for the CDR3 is TGCGCCAGCAGCTTGGACGGAGGTTTCTATGGCTACACCTTC. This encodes CASSLDGGFYGYTF. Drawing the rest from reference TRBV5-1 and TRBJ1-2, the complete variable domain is KAGVTQTPRYLIKTRGQQVTLSCSPISGHRSVSWYQQTPGQGLQFLFEYFSETQRNKGNFPGRFSGRQFSNSRSEMNVSTLELGDSALYLCASSLDGGFYGYTFGSGTRLTVV.